The source of this T cell receptor beta chain is a study of technical replicates of blood from four donors (dated by TCRdb to about 2017). The library was generated by the immunoSEQ multiplex PCR assay. Imported from immuneACCESS, the table was reduced by TCRdb to in-frame sequences with V and J called. These copies leave out some clones; in studies compared against another copy, an unresolved V gene accounts for under half, and the cause of the remainder is not known. The table for this sample lists approximately 79,000 clones; 95% to 97% of them were counted only once. Together, the top ten hold under 0.3% of the sample. As encoded in the germline V gene (reference sequence), CDR1 is LNHDA while CDR2 is SQIVND. The CDR3 goes from the cysteine to the phenylalanine over 13 residues. Of all the DNA, just the CDR3 is kept, 39 bases in frame from base 1. V is cut back by 4 bases and J by 4 bases, with 3 bases in the junction unmatched.

Worth noting for this clone: This clone's antigen is unknown. Base qualities are not provided; no much larger clone lies one nucleotide away.

The V and J genes are TRBV19 and TRBJ1-1, with 7 bases matching TRBD1. Sequencing input: T cells isolated from PBMCs. This clonotype originated in a human donor in good health. The CDR3 protein is CASSTGQFTEAFF. The DNA reads TGTGCCAGTAGTACGGGACAGTTCACTGAAGCTTTCTTT.